This TCR beta chain was found in a study of blood T cell repertoires in COVID-19. Looking at the study overall: The samples span acute and convalescent COVID-19 from the United States, Italy and Spain. T cells, B-cell-depleted T cells, or PBMCs provided the cDNA or gDNA that served as material.

V trimming: 3 bases; J trimming: 1 base; junction bases outside the gene matches: 7. The CDR3 length is 17 residues. CDR1 and CDR2 from the germline V gene are MNHEY and SMNVEV (reference sequence). Methods used by the authors: Amplification from reference gene primers served as the basis for estimated nucleated cell counts. The data were produced by immunoSEQ multiplex PCR, yet TCRdb's version contains in-frame clones alone and is incomplete. V and J calls and clone size are copied from that table; D and trimming were computed from the DNA. The data hold roughly 200,000 clones, with around four fifths observed a single time.

The genes are TRBV27 and TRBJ1-2; 11 bases line up with TRBD1. The sequencing sample was made of peripheral blood. The sequence derives from a human donor in a cohort sampled during active COVID-19. The CDR3 DNA follows: TGTGCCAGCAGTTTCAACCCCGGGACAGGGGGTAACTATGGCTACACCTTC. Its protein is CASSFNPGTGGNYGYTF.